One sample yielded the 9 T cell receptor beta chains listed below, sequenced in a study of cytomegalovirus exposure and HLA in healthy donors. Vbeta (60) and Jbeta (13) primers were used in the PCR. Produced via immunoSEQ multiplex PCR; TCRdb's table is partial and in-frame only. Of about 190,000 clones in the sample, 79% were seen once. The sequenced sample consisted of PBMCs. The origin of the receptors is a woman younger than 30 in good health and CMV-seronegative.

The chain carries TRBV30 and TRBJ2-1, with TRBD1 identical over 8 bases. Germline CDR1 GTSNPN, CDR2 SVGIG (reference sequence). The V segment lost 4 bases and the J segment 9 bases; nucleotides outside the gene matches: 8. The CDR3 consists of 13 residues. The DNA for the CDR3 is TGTGCCTGGACCCCGGCAGGGGGCAGTGAGCAGTTCTTC. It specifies CAWTPAGGSEQFF.

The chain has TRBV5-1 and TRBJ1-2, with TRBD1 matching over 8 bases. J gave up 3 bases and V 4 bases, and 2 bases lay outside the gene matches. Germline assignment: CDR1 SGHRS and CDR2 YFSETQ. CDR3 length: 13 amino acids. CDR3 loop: CASSMGQDYGYTF. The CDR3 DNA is TGCGCCAGCAGCATGGGACAGGACTATGGCTACACCTTC.

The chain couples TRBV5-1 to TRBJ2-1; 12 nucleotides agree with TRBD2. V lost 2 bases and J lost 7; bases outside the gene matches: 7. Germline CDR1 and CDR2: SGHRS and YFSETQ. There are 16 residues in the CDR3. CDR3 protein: CASSFVLAGGGNEQFF. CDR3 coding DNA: TGCGCCAGCAGCTTTGTACTAGCGGGAGGAGGAAATGAGCAGTTCTTC.

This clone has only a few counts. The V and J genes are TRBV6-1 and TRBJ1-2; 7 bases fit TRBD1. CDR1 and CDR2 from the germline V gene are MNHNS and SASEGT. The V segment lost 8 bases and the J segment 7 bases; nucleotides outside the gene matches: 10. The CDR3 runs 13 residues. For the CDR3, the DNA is TGTGCCAGCGCAAGGGGACAGTACTTTGGCTACACCTTC. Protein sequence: CASARGQYFGYTF.

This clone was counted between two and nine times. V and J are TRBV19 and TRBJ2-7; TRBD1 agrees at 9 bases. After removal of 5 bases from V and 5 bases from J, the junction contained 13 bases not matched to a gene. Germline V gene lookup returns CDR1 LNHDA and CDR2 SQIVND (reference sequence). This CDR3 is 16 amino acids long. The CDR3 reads CASSEPSGTGSNEQYF. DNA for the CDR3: TGTGCCAGTAGTGAACCTTCCGGGACAGGGTCTAACGAGCAGTACTTC.

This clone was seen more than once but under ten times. The CDR3 region is CASSRTGNSNQPQHF. The CDR3 bases are TGTGCCAGCAGTAGGACAGGCAATAGCAATCAGCCCCAGCATTTT. The chain combines TRBV28 with TRBJ1-5; TRBD1 agrees at 7 bases. This CDR3 contains 15 residues. Unmatched junction bases numbered 4, after V lost 5 bases and J lost 0 bases. Germline CDR1 is MDHEN and CDR2 is SYDVKM.

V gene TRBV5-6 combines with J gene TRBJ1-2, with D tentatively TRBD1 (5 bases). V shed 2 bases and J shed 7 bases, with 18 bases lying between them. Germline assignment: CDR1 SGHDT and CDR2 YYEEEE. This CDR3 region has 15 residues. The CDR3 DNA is TGTGCCAGCAGCTTTTGGGGGGGTCTAGGTCGTGGCTACACCTTC. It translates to CASSFWGGLGRGYTF.

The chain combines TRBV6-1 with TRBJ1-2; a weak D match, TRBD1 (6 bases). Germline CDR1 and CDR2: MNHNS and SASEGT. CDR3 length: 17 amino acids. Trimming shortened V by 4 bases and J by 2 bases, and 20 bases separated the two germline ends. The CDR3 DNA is TGTGCCAGCAGTGCGACAGGAGCCCTGGGGCGGAACTATGGCTACACCTTC. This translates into CASSATGALGRNYGYTF.

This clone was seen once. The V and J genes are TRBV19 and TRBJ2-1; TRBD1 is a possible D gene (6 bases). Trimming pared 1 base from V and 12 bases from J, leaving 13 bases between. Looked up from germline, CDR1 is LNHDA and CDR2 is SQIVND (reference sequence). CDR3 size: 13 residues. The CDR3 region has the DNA TGTGCCAGTAGTATAGTACAGGGCCTGGGGCAGTTCTTC. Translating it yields CASSIVQGLGQFF.